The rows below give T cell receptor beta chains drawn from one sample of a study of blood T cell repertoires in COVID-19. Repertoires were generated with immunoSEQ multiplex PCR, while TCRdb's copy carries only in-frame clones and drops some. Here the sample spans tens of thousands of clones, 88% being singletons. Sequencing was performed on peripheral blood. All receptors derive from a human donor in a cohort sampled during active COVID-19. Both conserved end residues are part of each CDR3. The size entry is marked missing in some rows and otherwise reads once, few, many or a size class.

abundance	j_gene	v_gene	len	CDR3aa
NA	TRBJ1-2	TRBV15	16	CATSRDRTGITDGYTF
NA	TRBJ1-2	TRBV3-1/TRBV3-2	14	CASSHQGANYGYTF
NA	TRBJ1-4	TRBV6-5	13	CASIRQVNEKLFF
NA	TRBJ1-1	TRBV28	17	CASSFPSVVRGGTEAFF
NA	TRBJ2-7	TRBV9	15	CASSSRGDSSYEQYF
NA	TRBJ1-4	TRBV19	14	CASSITGLNEKLFF
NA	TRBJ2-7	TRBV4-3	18	CASSQFVAGRLSSYEQYF
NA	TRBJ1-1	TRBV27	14	CASSLIPRVAEAFF
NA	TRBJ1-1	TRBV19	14	CASSNVGLNTEAFF
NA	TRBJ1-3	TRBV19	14	CASMFTYSGNTIYF
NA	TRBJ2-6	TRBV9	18	CASSFPRTVLSGANVLTF
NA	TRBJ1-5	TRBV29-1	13	CSVAQGDFTPQHF
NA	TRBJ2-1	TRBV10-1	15	CASSDPGAGGGEQFF
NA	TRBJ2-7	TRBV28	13	CASRGQGGHEQYF
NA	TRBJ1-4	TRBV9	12	CASSTGVNGLFF
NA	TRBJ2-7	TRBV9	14	CASSRAGEIDEQYF
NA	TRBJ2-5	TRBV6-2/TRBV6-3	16	CASSYSLAGGLETQYF
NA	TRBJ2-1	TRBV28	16	CASSPSGLAAINEQFF
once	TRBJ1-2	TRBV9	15	CASSAWDNDNYGYTF
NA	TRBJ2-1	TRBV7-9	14	CASSSSSGVNEQFF
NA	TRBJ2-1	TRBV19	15	CASRSYASGSNEQFF
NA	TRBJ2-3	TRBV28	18	CASSSMVTSGRATDTQYF